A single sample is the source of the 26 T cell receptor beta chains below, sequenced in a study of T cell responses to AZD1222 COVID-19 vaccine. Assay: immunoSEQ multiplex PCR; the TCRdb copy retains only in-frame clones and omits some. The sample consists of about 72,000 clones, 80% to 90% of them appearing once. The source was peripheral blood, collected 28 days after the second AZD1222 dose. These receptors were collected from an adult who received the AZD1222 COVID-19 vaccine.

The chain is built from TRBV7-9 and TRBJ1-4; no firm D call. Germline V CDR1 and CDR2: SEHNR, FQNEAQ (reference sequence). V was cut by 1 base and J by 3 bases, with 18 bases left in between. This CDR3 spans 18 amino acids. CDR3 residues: CASSLGQIRRNSNEKLFF. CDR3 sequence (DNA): TGTGCCAGCAGCTTAGGCCAAATCAGACGGAACTCTAATGAAAAACTGTTTTTT.

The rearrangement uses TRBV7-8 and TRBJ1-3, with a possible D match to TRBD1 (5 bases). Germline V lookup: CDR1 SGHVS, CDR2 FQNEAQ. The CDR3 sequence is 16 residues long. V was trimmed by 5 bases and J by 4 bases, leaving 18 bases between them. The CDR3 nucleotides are TGTGCCAGCAGCCCCCAGCCCCCGGGACCCGGAAACACCATATATTTT. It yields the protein CASSPQPPGPGNTIYF. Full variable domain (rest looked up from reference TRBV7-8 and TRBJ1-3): GAGVSQSPRYKVAKRGQDVALRCDPISGHVSLFWYQQALGQGPEFLTYFQNEAQLDKSGLPSDRFFAERPEGSVSTLKIQRTQQEDSAVYLCASSPQPPGPGNTIYFGEGSWLTVV.

CDR3 sequence (DNA): TGTGCCAGCCTCCGGATTGTGAACACTGAAGCTTTCTTT. Encoded protein: CASLRIVNTEAFF. The chain uses TRBV2 and TRBJ1-1, with D unclear. The V gene's germline CDR1 is SNHLY and CDR2 FYNNEI. The V gene lost 8 bases and the J gene lost 0 bases, with 10 bases spanning the gap. The CDR3 totals 13 residues. The full variable domain, in which reference TRBV2 and TRBJ1-1 provide the parts outside the CDR3, is EPEVTQTPSHQVTQMGQEVILRCVPISNHLYFYWYRQILGQKVEFLVSFYNNEISEKSEIFDDQFSVERPDGSNFTLKIRSTKLEDSAMYFCASLRIVNTEAFFGQGTRLTVV.

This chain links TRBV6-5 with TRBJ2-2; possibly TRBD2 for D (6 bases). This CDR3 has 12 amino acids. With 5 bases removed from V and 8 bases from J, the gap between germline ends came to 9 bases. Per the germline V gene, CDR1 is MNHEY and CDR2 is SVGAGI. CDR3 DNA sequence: TGTGCCAGCAGTAGGAGGGATGGGGAGCTGTTTTTT. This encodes CASSRRDGELFF.

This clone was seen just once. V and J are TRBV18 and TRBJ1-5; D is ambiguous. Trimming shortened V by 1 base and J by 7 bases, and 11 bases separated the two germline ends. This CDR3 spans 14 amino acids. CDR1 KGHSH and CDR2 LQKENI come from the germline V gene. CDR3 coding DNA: TGTGCCAGCTCACCACTCCCCCTTGGGCAGCCCCAGCATTTT. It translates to CASSPLPLGQPQHF. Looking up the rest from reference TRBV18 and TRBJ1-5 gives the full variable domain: NAGVMQNPRHLVRRRGQEARLRCSPMKGHSHVYWYRQLPEEGLKFMVYLQKENIIDESGMPKERFSAEFPKEGPSILRIQQVVRGDSAAYFCASSPLPLGQPQHFGDGTRLSIL.

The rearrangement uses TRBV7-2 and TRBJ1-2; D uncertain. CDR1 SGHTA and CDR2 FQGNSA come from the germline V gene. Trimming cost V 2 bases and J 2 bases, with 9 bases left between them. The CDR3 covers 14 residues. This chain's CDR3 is CASSLQLSNYGYTF. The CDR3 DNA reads TGTGCCAGCAGCTTACAACTATCGAACTATGGCTACACCTTC.

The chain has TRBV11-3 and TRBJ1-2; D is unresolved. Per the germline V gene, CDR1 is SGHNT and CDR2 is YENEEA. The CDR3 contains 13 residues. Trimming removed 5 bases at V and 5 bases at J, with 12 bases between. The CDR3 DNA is TGTGCCAGCAGCCGCCCGGGCCTTTATGGCTACACCTTC. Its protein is CASSRPGLYGYTF. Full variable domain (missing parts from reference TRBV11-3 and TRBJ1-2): EAGVVQSPRYKIIEKKQPVAFWCNPISGHNTLYWYLQNLGQGPELLIRYENEEAVDDSQLPKDRFSAERLKGVDSTLKIQPAELGDSAVYLCASSRPGLYGYTFGSGTRLTVV.

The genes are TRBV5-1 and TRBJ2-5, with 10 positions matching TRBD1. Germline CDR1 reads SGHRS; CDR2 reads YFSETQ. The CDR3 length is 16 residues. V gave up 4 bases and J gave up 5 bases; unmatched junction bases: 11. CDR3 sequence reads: CASSLTGTGEWETQYF. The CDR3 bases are TGCGCCAGCAGCCTAACCGGGACAGGGGAATGGGAGACCCAGTACTTC.

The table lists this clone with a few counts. For the CDR3, the DNA is TGTGCCAGCAGTGTTAGATCAGGGGGCAATCAGCCCCAGCATTTT. Translating it yields CASSVRSGGNQPQHF. The chain recombines TRBV2 with TRBJ1-5, with TRBD1 as a possible D gene (6 bases). Germline V lookup: CDR1 SNHLY, CDR2 FYNNEI. With 4 bases removed from V and 2 bases from J, the gap between germline ends came to 12 bases. The CDR3 runs 15 residues.

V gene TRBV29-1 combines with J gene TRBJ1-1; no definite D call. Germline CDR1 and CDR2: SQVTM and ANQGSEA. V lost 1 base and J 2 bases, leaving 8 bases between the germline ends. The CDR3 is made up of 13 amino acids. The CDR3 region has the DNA TGCAGCGTTGAAGTTGCAGATAACACTGAAGCTTTCTTT. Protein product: CSVEVADNTEAFF.

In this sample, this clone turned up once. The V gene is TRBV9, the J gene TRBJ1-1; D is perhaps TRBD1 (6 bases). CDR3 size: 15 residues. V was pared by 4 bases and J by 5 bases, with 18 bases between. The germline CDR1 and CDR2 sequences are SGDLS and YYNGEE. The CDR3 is CASSTRGGAGTEAFF. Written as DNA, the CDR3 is TGTGCCAGCAGCACCCGGGGGGGGGCTGGGACTGAAGCTTTCTTT.

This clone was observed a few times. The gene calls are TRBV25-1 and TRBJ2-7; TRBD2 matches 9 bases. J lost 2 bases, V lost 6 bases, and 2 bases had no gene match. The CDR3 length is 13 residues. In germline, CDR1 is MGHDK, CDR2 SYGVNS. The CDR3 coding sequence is TGTGCCAGCAGGCGGGGGGGCACCTACGAGCAGTACTTC. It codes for CASRRGGTYEQYF.

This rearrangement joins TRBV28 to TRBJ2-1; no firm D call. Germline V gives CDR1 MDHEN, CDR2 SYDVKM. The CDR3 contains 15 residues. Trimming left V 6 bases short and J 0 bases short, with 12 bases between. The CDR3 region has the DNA TGTGCCAGCAGCCACTATTGGGGCTCCTACAATGAGCAGTTCTTC. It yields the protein CASSHYWGSYNEQFF.

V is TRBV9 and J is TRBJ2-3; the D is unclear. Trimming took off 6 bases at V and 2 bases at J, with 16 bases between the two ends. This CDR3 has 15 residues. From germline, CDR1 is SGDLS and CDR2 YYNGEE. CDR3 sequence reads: CASNENGLNTDTQYF. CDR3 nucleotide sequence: TGTGCCAGCAACGAGAATGGGTTAAACACAGATACGCAGTATTTT.

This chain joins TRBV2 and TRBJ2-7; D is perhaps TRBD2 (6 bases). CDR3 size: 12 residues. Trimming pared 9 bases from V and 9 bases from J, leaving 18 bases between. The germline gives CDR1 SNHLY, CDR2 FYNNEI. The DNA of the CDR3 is TGTGCCAGATCTCGGGCGGACGGGGGGCAGTACTTC. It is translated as CARSRADGGQYF.

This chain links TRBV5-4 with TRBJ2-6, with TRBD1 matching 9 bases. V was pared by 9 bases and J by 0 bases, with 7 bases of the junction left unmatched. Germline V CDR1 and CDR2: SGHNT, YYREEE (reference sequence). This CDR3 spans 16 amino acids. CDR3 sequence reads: CATQTGGNSGANVLTF. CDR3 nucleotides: TGTGCCACTCAGACAGGGGGGAACTCTGGGGCCAACGTCCTGACTTTC.

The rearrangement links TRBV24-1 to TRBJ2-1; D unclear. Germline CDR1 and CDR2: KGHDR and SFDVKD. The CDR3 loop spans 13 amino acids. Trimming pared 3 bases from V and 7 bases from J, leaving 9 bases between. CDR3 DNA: TGTGCCACCAGTGATGGGCTAGGGAATGAGCAGTTCTTC. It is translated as CATSDGLGNEQFF.

The CDR3 DNA sequence: TGTGCCAGCAGTTCGTCCGGGGACACCGCTCCCTACGAGCAGTACTTC. This translates into CASSSSGDTAPYEQYF. The V gene is TRBV28, the J gene TRBJ2-7; D is perhaps TRBD1 (6 bases). CDR1 and CDR2 (germline): MDHEN, SYDVKM. The CDR3 has 16 residues. V dropped 4 bases and J dropped 2 bases, with 18 bases sitting between them.

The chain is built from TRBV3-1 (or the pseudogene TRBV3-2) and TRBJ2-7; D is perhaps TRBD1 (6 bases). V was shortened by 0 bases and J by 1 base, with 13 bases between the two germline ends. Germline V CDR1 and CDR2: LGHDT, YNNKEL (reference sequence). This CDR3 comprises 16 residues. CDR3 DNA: TGTGCCAGCAGCCAAGACCCCTGGACAGATTCCTACGAGCAGTACTTC. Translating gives CASSQDPWTDSYEQYF.

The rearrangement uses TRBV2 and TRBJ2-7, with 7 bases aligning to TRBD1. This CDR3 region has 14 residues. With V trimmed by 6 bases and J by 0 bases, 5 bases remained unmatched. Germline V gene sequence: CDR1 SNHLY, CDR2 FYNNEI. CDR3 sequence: CASRLDRSSYEQYF. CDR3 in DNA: TGTGCCAGCAGGCTGGACAGGAGCTCCTACGAGCAGTACTTC.

The CDR3 DNA is TGTGCCAGCAGCTATATGGCCCGACAGGGGGGCTATGGCTACACCTTC. Its translation is CASSYMARQGGYGYTF. The V call is TRBV13, the J call TRBJ1-2, with 9 positions matching TRBD1. V shed 4 bases, J shed 4 bases, and the junction held 10 bases outside the gene matches. Germline V lookup: CDR1 PRHDT, CDR2 FYEKMQ (reference sequence). The CDR3 is 16 amino acids. The entire variable domain, with the rest obtained from reference TRBV13 and TRBJ1-2, is as follows: AAGVIQSPRHLIKEKRETATLKCYPIPRHDTVYWYQQGPGQDPQFLISFYEKMQSDKGSIPDRFSAQQFSDYHSELNMSSLELGDSALYFCASSYMARQGGYGYTFGSGTRLTVV.

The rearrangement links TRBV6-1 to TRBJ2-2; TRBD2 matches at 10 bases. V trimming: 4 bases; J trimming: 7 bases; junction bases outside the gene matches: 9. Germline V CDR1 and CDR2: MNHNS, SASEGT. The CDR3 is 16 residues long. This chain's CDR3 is CASSANLAGEGGELFF. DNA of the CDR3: TGTGCCAGCAGTGCGAACCTAGCGGGAGAGGGCGGGGAGCTGTTTTTT.

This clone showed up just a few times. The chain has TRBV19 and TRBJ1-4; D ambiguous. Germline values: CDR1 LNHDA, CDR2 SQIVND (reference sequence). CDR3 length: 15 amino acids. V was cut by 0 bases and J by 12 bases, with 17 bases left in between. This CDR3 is CASSIDHSAGGELFF. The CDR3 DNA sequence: TGTGCCAGTAGTATAGATCATAGTGCCGGCGGTGAACTGTTTTTT.

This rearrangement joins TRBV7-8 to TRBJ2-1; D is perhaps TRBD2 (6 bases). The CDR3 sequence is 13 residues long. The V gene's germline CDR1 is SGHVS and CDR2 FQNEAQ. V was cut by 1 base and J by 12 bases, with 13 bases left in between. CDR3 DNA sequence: TGTGCCAGCAGCTTAGAATCCGGGACTTGGCAGTTCTTC. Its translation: CASSLESGTWQFF.

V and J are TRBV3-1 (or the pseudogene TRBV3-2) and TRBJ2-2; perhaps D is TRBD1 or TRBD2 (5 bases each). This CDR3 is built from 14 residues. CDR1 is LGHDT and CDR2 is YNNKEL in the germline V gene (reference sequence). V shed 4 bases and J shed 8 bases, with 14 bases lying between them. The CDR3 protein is CASSLDRDRGELFF. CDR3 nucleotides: TGTGCCAGCAGCCTCGATCGGGACCGAGGGGAGCTGTTTTTT.

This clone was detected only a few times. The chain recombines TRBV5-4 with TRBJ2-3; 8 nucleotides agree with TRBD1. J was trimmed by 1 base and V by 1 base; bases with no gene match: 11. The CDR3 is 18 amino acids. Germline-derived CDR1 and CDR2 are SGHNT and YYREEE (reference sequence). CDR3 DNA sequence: TGTGCCAGCAGCTTGTTTGGCAGGGGGCGACCTGGCACAGATACGCAGTATTTT. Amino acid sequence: CASSLFGRGRPGTDTQYF.